A selection of T cell receptor beta chains follows, all from one sample in a study of T cell responses to AZD1222 COVID-19 vaccine. Sequencing used immunoSEQ multiplex PCR; TCRdb keeps in-frame clones, though not all of them. The sample holds approximately 97,000 clones, 84% seen once. The source was peripheral blood, collected on day 0 of AZD1222 vaccination. The receptors derive from an adult in good health. Both conserved end residues are part of each CDR3. D genes are given only for firm matches. Part of the rows lack a size; the others show once, few, many or a class for expanded clones.

D	V	J	size	CDR3	DNA
NA	TRBV2	TRBJ2-3	NA	CASSRSTDTQYF	TGTGCCAGCAGCCGTAGCACAGATACGCAGTATTTT
NA	TRBV19	TRBJ1-5	NA	CASSIEISGQPQHF	TGTGCCAGTAGTATCGAGATCAGTGGCCAGCCCCAGCATTTT
NA	TRBV12-3/TRBV12-4	TRBJ1-1	NA	CASSNRGGNEAFF	TGTGCCAGCAGTAACCGGGGTGGTAATGAAGCTTTCTTT
NA	TRBV28	TRBJ1-2	NA	CASSWKGGYTF	TGTGCCAGCAGTTGGAAGGGTGGCTACACCTTC
NA	TRBV27	TRBJ2-2	once	CASSLSPRGGGAGELFF	TGTGCCAGCAGCCTATCCCCCCGAGGGGGAGGCGCCGGGGAGCTGTTTTTT
NA	TRBV18	TRBJ1-1	NA	CASSPSPGQLQRTFF	TGTGCCAGCTCACCATCCCCCGGACAGCTCCAGAGAACTTTCTTT
NA	TRBV11-3	TRBJ1-2	NA	CASSYGPSYGYTF	TGTGCCAGCAGCTACGGTCCCTCCTATGGCTACACCTTC
NA	TRBV7-9	TRBJ2-5	NA	CASSSIMWGTQETQYF	TGTGCCAGCAGCTCAATAATGTGGGGGACTCAAGAGACCCAGTACTTC
NA	TRBV3-1/TRBV3-2	TRBJ1-4	NA	CASSLGLSTNEKLFF	TGTGCCAGCAGCCTCGGGCTCTCAACTAATGAAAAACTGTTTTTT
NA	TRBV18	TRBJ1-1	NA	CASSPATEGTEAFF	TGTGCCAGCTCACCAGCGACGGAGGGTACTGAAGCTTTCTTT
TRBD2	TRBV13	TRBJ2-5	NA	CASSSRGLAGVSETQYF	TGTGCCAGCAGCTCCCGGGGACTAGCGGGAGTTTCTGAGACCCAGTACTTC
TRBD2	TRBV10-2	TRBJ2-7	NA	CASAPGLVYEQYF	TGCGCCAGCGCCCCCGGACTAGTCTACGAGCAGTACTTC
NA	TRBV6-5	TRBJ2-2	NA	CASRLDRTNTGELFF	TGTGCCAGCAGGCTCGACAGGACGAACACCGGGGAGCTGTTTTTT